This entry concerns a single T cell receptor beta chain. Its specificity is not known. These data belong to a study of cytomegalovirus exposure and HLA in healthy donors. PCR employed 60 Vbeta and 13 Jbeta primers. The table came from immunoSEQ multiplex PCR; TCRdb's copy has only in-frame clones and leaves some out. The profile shows about 180,000 clones, 77% of them singletons. Points from the study as a whole: TCR beta chains associated with HLA were, in a later analysis, more clonally expanded than equally common others.

Sequencing was done on a sample of PBMCs. The TCR comes from a woman aged 55-69 years in good health and CMV-seropositive.

The CDR3 nucleotides read TGCGCCAGCAGCCACCAAGGACTGTACAATGAGCAGTTCTTC. Protein: CASSHQGLYNEQFF. The chain combines TRBV4-1 with TRBJ2-1, with a possible D match to TRBD2 (5 bases). Germline CDR1 MGHRA, CDR2 YSYEKL. Trimming took off 3 bases at V and 4 bases at J, with 10 bases between the two ends. The length of the CDR3 is 14 residues.